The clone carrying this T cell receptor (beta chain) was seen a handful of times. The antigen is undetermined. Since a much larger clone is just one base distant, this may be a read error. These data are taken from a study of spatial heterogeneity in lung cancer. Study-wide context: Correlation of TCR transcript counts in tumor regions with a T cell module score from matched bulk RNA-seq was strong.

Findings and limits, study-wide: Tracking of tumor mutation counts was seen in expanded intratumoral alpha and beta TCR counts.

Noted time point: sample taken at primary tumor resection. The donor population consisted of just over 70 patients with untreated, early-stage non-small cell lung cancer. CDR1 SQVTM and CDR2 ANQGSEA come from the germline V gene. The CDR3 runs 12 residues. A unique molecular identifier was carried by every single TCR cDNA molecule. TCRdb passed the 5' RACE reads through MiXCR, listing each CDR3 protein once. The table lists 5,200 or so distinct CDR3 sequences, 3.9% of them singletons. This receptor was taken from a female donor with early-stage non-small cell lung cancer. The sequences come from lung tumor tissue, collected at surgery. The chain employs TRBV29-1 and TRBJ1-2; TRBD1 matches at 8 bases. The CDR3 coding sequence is TGCAGCGCGACAGGGGATTCCTATGGCTACAACTTC. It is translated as CSATGDSYGYNF.